A selection of T cell receptor beta chains follows, all from one sample in a study of graft-versus-host responses after intestinal transplantation. Using immunoSEQ multiplex PCR, the repertoire was profiled, and TCRdb retains in-frame clones only, with some absent. The table records tens of thousands of clones, 75% to 90% of them present only once. Their recognized antigens are unknown. The sample was unstimulated CD4+ T cells sorted from spleen or lymph node cells, taken before intestinal transplant. These receptors were obtained from a human donor who received an intestinal transplant. Both conserved end residues are part of each CDR3. Fields, in order: J gene, V gene, D gene, clone size, CDR3 DNA, CDR3 protein. D genes are given only for firm matches. Expanded clones are given a class, and other clones once, few, many or no size at all.

J: TRBJ2-1
V: TRBV11-2
D: .
size: .
DNA: TGTGCCAGCAGCTTAGTGGACATAGGGTACAATGAGCAGTTCTTC
CDR3: CASSLVDIGYNEQFF

J: TRBJ2-5
V: TRBV4-2
D: TRBD2
size: once
DNA: TGTGCCAGCAGCCAAGCCGGACTAGCGGGGCCCCAAGAGACCCAGTACTTC
CDR3: CASSQAGLAGPQETQYF

J: TRBJ2-3
V: TRBV19
D: .
size: .
DNA: TGTGCCAGTAGCCCGAAGGGGTGGAGGGCAGATACGCAGTATTTT
CDR3: CASSPKGWRADTQYF

J: TRBJ2-1
V: TRBV6-6
D: .
size: .
DNA: TGTGCCAGCAGTTCGGCACAGGGTGTTTATGAGCAGTTCTTC
CDR3: CASSSAQGVYEQFF

J: TRBJ2-7
V: TRBV18
D: TRBD1
size: once
DNA: TGTGCCAGCTCACCACACCCAGGGGGATGGGACGAGCAGTACTTC
CDR3: CASSPHPGGWDEQYF

J: TRBJ1-4
V: TRBV6-5
D: .
size: .
DNA: TGTGCCAGCAGTCCCCGGGAGGGTTGGGAAAAACTGTTTTTT
CDR3: CASSPREGWEKLFF

J: TRBJ1-3
V: TRBV11-3
D: TRBD1
size: .
DNA: TGTGCCGGCCTGACAGGGGCTGGAAACACCATATATTTT
CDR3: CAGLTGAGNTIYF

J: TRBJ1-1
V: TRBV19
D: .
size: .
DNA: TGTGCCAGTACCGAGCGGGCGAACACTGAAGCTTTCTTT
CDR3: CASTERANTEAFF

J: TRBJ1-2
V: TRBV14
D: .
size: .
DNA: TGTGCCAGCAGCCACCAAGACAGGTATCGAAGCTATGGCTACACCTTC
CDR3: CASSHQDRYRSYGYTF

J: TRBJ1-3
V: TRBV6-1
D: .
size: .
DNA: TGTGCCAGCAGTGAATTCCCGGGAGGCTACAACTCTGGAAACACCATATATTTT
CDR3: CASSEFPGGYNSGNTIYF

J: TRBJ2-7
V: TRBV5-1
D: .
size: .
DNA: TGCGCCAGCAGCTTGTCCGAGGGGGGGCTTTACGAGCAGTACTTC
CDR3: CASSLSEGGLYEQYF

J: TRBJ1-2
V: TRBV12-5
D: .
size: .
DNA: TGTGCTAGTGAGGGGGGAGGGGGGTATGGCTACACCTTC
CDR3: CASEGGGGYGYTF

J: TRBJ1-3
V: TRBV4-2
D: TRBD1
size: .
DNA: TGTGCCAGCAGCCAATGGGGACAGTCACTCTCTGGAAACACCATATATTTT
CDR3: CASSQWGQSLSGNTIYF

J: TRBJ2-7
V: TRBV7-2
D: TRBD1
size: .
DNA: TGTGCCAGCAGCTTAGGGGGACAGGGGGCAGACGAGCAGTACTTC
CDR3: CASSLGGQGADEQYF

J: TRBJ1-4
V: TRBV7-9
D: .
size: .
DNA: TGTGCCAGCAGCCAAAGTACGGGGGGTACAACTAATGAAAAACTGTTTTTT
CDR3: CASSQSTGGTTNEKLFF

J: TRBJ2-7
V: TRBV19
D: .
size: .
DNA: TGTGCCAGTAGTATAGGCGGCAGGGAACGCGAGCAGTACTTC
CDR3: CASSIGGREREQYF

J: TRBJ1-4
V: TRBV11-2
D: .
size: .
DNA: TGTGCCAGCAGCTTACCGGACAGAACGGGGGAAAAACTGTTTTTT
CDR3: CASSLPDRTGEKLFF

J: TRBJ2-2
V: TRBV7-3
D: .
size: .
DNA: TGTGCCAGCAGCTTATACGGTGGGACAACCGGGGAGCTGTTTTTT
CDR3: CASSLYGGTTGELFF

J: TRBJ2-3
V: TRBV18
D: .
size: .
DNA: TGTGCCAGCTCACCAGACCGACTAGGTACGCAGTATTTT
CDR3: CASSPDRLGTQYF

J: TRBJ2-1
V: TRBV5-1
D: .
size: .
DNA: TGCGCCAGCAGCTTAAGGGGGCTAGCGGGCTCCTACAATGAGCAGTTCTTC
CDR3: CASSLRGLAGSYNEQFF

J: TRBJ2-1
V: TRBV4-2
D: TRBD2
size: .
DNA: TGTGCCAGCAGCCAAATCGGGGGGGGCTACAATGAGCAGTTCTTC
CDR3: CASSQIGGGYNEQFF

J: TRBJ2-7
V: TRBV29-1
D: .
size: .
DNA: TGCAGCGCCGGAGGCCCGGGCGTAGATGGGGAGCAGTACTTC
CDR3: CSAGGPGVDGEQYF

J: TRBJ1-1
V: TRBV7-9
D: TRBD1
size: .
DNA: TGTGCCAGCAGCTCCGATGGGACAGTGAACACTGAAGCTTTCTTT
CDR3: CASSSDGTVNTEAFF

J: TRBJ2-7
V: TRBV10-3
D: .
size: once
DNA: TGTGCCATCGGTAGCACCTACGAGCAGTACTTC
CDR3: CAIGSTYEQYF

J: TRBJ1-5
V: TRBV25-1
D: .
size: once
DNA: TGTGCCAGCAGTGGCGATATCGGGCCCCAGCATTTT
CDR3: CASSGDIGPQHF

J: TRBJ2-3
V: TRBV21-1
D: .
size: .
DNA: TGTGCCAGCAGCAAAGTGAGGTGGGATACGCAGTATTTT
CDR3: CASSKVRWDTQYF

J: TRBJ2-7
V: TRBV5-1
D: .
size: once
DNA: TGCGCCAGCAGCGTTAACAGGGAGGGATACGAGCAGTACTTC
CDR3: CASSVNREGYEQYF

J: TRBJ2-3
V: TRBV18
D: .
size: .
DNA: TGTGCCAGCTCACCACAGGGGACTAGCACAGATACGCAGTATTTT
CDR3: CASSPQGTSTDTQYF

J: TRBJ2-1
V: TRBV6-5
D: .
size: once
DNA: TGTGCCAGCAGTTACGTGGGCCCCTACAATGAGCAGTTCTTC
CDR3: CASSYVGPYNEQFF

J: TRBJ2-5
V: TRBV11-2
D: TRBD2
size: .
DNA: TGTGCCAGCAGCCCGTCCGGGACTAGCGTGGAGACCCAGTACTTC
CDR3: CASSPSGTSVETQYF

J: TRBJ2-7
V: TRBV11-2
D: .
size: .
DNA: TGTGCCAGCAGCCCCCGACTACAGGGACGGGGGGTCGAGCAGTACTTC
CDR3: CASSPRLQGRGVEQYF

J: TRBJ1-3
V: TRBV7-8
D: .
size: .
DNA: TGTGCCAGCAGCTTAGGAACTTCTGGAAACACCATATATTTT
CDR3: CASSLGTSGNTIYF

J: TRBJ1-5
V: TRBV7-7
D: .
size: .
DNA: TGTGCTAGCAGCTTGGTGGGGGGAGGCCTCGAGCCCCAGCATTTT
CDR3: CASSLVGGGLEPQHF

J: TRBJ2-7
V: TRBV5-5
D: TRBD1
size: .
DNA: TGTGCCAGCAGCCCCGACAGGGGATGGGGTTCCTACGAGCAGTACTTC
CDR3: CASSPDRGWGSYEQYF